What follows is one T cell receptor beta chain and its context. This sample was taken from a study of blood T cell repertoires in COVID-19. Study details: Material from acute and convalescent COVID-19 was sourced from the United States, Italy and Spain.

With 5 bases removed from V and 8 bases from J, the gap between germline ends came to 16 bases. The germline V gene has CDR1 SGDLS and CDR2 YYNGEE. This CDR3 has 13 residues. Profiling relied on immunoSEQ multiplex PCR, and the TCRdb table lists in-frame clones only, not all of them. The profile shows over 350,000 clones, about 85% of them singletons. This rearrangement joins TRBV9 to TRBJ1-1, with TRBD1 as a possible D gene (6 bases). The material sequenced was PBMCs or T cells enriched from blood (not recorded which). This TCR derives from a woman under 30 with acute COVID-19. The CDR3: CASSQQGPGEAFF. CDR3 coding DNA: TGTGCCAGCAGTCAACAGGGCCCAGGGGAAGCTTTCTTT.